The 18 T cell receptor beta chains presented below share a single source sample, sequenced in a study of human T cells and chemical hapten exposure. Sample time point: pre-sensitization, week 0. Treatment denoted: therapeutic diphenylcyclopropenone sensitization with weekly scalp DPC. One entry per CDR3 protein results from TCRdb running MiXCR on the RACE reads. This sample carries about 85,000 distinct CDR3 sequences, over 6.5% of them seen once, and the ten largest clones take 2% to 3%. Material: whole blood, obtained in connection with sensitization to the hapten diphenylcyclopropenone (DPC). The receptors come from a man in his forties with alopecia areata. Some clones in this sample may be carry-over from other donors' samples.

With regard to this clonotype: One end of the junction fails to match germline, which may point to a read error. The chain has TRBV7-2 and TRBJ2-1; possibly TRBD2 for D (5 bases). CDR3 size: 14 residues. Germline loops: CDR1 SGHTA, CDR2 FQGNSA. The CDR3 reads CASSLAFAYNEQFF. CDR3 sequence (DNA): TGTGCCAGCAGTTTAGCGTTCGCCTACAATGAGCAGTTCTTC.

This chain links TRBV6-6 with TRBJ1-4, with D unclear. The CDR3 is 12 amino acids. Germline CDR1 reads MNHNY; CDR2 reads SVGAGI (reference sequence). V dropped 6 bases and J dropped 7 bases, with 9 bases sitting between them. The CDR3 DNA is TGTGCCAGCAGCCCTGGGAGTGAAAAACTGTTTTTT. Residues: CASSPGSEKLFF.

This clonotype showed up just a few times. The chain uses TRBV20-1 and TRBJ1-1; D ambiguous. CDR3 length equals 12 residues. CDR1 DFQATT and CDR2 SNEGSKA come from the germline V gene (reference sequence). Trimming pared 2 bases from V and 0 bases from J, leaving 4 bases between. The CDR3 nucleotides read TGCAGTGCTAGACACGTGAACACTGAAGCTTTCTTT. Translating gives CSARHVNTEAFF.

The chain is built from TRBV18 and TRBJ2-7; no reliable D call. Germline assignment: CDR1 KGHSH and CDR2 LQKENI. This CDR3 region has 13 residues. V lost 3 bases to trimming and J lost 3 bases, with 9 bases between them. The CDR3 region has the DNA TGTGCCAGCTCACCGGGCGTCAGCTACGAGCAGTACGTC. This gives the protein CASSPGVSYEQYV.

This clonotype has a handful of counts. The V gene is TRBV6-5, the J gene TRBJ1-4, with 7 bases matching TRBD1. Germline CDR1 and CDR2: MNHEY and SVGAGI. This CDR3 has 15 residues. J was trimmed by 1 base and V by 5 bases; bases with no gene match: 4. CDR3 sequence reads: CASSHDRETNEKLFF. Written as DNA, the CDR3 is TGTGCCAGCAGTCATGACAGGGAAACTAATGAAAAACTGTTTTTT.

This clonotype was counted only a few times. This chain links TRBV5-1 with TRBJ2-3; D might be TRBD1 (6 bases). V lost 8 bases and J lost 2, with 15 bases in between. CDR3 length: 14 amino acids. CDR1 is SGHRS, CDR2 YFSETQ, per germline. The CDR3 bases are TGCGCCAGTAGACCAGGGGCCCTCACAGATACGCAGTATTTT. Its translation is CASRPGALTDTQYF.

Written as DNA, the CDR3 is TGTGCCAGCAGCCCTTACTCCGGGACTACAGGCGAGCAGTACTTC. Translation: CASSPYSGTTGEQYF. This chain joins TRBV7-6 and TRBJ2-7; 7 nucleotides agree with TRBD2. V dropped 5 bases and J dropped 6; count of bases not matched to a gene: 13. Germline V gene lookup returns CDR1 SGHVS and CDR2 FNYEAQ. CDR3 length equals 15 residues.

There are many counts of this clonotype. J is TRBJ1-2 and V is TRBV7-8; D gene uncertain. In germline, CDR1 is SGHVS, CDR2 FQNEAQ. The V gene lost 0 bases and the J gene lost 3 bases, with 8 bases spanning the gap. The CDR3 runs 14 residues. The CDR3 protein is CASSLAGLDYGYTF. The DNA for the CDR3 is TGTGCCAGCAGCTTAGCAGGGCTAGACTATGGCTACACCTTC.

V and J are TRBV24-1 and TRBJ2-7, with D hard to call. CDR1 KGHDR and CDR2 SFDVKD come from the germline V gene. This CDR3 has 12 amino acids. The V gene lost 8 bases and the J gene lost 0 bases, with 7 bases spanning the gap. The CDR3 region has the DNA TGTGCCACCACCCCGAGCTCCTACGAGCAGTACGTC. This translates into CATTPSSYEQYV.

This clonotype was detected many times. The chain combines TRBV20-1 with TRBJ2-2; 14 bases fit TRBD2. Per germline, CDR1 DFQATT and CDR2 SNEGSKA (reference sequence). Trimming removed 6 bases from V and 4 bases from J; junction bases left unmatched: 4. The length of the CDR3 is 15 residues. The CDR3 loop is CSARTSGRTTGELFF. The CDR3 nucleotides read TGCAGTGCCCGGACTAGCGGGAGGACCACCGGGGAGCTGTTTTTT.

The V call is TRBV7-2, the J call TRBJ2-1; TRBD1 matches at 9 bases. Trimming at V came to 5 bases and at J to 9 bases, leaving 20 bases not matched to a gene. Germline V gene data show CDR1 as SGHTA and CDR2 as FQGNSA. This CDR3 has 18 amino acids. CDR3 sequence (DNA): TGTGCCAGCAGCCCACGTATTACAGGGGGCGCTTTTGTTCCTGAGCAGTTCTTC. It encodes CASSPRITGGAFVPEQFF.

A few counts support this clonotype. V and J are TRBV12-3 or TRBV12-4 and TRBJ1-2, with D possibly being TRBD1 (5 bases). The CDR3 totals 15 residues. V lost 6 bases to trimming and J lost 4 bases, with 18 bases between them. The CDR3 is CASSKDQDSRYGYTF. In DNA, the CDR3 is TGTGCCAGCAGCAAAGACCAAGACAGCCGCTATGGCTACACCTTC.

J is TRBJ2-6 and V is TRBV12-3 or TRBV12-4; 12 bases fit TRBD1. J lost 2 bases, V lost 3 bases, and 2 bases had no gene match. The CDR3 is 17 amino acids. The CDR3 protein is CASSFGTGGAGANVLTF. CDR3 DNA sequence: TGTGCCAGCAGTTTTGGGACAGGGGGCGCTGGGGCCAACGTCCTGACTTTC.

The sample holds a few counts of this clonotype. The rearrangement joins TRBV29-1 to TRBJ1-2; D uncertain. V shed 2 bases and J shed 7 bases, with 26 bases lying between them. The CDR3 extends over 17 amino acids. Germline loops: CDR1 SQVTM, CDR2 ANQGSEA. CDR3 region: CSVEWRREPWLHGGYTF. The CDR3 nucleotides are TGCAGCGTTGAATGGAGACGGGAGCCTTGGCTTCATGGTGGCTACACCTTC.

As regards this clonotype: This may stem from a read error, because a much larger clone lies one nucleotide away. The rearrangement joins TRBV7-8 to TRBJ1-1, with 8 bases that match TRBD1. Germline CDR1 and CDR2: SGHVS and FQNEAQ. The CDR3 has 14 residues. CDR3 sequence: CASILRNQGAEAFF. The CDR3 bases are TGTGCCAGCATCTTAAGAAATCAGGGGGCCGAAGCTTTCTTT. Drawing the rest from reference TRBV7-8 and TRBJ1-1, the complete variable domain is GAGVSQSPRYKVAKRGQDVALRCDPISGHVSLFWYQQALGQGPEFLTYFQNEAQLDKSGLPSDRFFAERPEGSVSTLKIQRTQQEDSAVYLCASILRNQGAEAFFGQGTRLTVV.

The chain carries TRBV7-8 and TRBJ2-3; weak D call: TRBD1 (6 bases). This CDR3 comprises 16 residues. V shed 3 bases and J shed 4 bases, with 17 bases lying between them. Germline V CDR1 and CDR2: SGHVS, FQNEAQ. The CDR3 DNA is TGTGCCAGCAGCTTGGGAAACAGGGTAGGGGCAGATACGCAGTATTTT. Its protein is CASSLGNRVGADTQYF.

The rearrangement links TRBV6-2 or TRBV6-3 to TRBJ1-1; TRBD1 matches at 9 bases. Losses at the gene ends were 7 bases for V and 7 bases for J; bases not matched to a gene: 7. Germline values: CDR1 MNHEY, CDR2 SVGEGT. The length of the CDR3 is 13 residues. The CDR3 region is CASTPAGQGEAFF. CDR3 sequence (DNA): TGTGCCAGCACCCCGGCGGGACAGGGTGAAGCTTTCTTT.

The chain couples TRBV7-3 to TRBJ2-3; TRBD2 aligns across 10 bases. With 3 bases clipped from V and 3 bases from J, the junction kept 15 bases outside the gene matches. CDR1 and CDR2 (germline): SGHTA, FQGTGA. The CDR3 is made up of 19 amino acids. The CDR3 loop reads CASSLRGPALAGRTDTQYF. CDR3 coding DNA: TGTGCCAGCAGCTTGCGGGGGCCCGCACTAGCGGGAAGAACAGATACGCAGTATTTT.